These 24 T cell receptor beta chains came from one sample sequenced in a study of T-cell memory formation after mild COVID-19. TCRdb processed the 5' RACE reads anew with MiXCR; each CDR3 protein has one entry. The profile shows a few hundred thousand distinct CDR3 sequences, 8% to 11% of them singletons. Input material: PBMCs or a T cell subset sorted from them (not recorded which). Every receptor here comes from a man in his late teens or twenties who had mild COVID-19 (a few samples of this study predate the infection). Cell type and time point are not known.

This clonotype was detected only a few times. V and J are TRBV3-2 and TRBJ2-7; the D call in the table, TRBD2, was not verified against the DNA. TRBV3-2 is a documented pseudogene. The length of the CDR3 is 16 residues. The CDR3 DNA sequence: TGTGCCAGCAGCCCCCGGGGGACTAGCGGGCGACACGAGCAGTACGTC. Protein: CASSPRGTSGRHEQYV.

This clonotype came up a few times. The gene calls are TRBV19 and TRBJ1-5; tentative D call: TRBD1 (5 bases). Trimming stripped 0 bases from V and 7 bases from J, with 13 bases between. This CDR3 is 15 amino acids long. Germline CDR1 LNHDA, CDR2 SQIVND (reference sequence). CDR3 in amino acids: CASSIEGGPGQPQHF. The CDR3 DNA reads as TGTGCCAGTAGTATAGAGGGGGGACCAGGGCAGCCCCAGCATTTT.

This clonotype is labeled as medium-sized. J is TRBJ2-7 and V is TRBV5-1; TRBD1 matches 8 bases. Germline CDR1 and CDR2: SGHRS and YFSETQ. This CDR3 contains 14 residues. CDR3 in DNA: TGCGCCAGCAGCTTGACCTCCGGGACAGGCACATTGTTCGTC. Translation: CASSLTSGTGTLFV.

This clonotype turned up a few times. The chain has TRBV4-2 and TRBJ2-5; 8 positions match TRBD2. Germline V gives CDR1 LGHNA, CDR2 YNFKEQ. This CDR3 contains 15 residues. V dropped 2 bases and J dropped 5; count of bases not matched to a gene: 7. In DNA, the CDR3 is TGTGCCAGCAGCCAACGCAGCGGGGGTGGGGAGACCCAGTACTTC. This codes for CASSQRSGGGETQYF.

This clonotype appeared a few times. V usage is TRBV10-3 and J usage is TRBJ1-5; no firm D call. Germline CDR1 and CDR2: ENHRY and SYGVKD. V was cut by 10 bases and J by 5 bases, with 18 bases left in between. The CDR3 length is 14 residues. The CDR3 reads CATGPSGIHQPQHF. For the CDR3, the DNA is TGTGCCACCGGACCCTCGGGAATTCATCAGCCCCAGCATTTT.

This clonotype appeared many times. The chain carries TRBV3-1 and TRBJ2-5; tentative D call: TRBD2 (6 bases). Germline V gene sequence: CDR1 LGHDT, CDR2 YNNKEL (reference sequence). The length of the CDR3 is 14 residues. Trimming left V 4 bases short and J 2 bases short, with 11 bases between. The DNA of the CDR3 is TGTGCCAGCAGCCGACTAGAGGGACAAGAGACCCAGTACTTC. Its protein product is CASSRLEGQETQYF.

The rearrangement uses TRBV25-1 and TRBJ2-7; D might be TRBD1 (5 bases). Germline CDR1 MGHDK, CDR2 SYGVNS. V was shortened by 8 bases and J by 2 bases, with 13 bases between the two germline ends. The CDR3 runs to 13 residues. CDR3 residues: CASAWGSTYEQYF. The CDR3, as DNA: TGTGCCAGCGCATGGGGCAGCACCTACGAGCAGTACTTC.

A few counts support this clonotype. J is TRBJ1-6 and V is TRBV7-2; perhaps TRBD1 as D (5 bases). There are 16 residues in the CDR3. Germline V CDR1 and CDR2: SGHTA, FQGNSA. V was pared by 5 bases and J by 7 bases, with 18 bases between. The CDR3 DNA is TGTGCCAGCAGCAAACGCCGGGGGTATGTGAATTCACCCCTCCACTTT. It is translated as CASSKRRGYVNSPLHF.

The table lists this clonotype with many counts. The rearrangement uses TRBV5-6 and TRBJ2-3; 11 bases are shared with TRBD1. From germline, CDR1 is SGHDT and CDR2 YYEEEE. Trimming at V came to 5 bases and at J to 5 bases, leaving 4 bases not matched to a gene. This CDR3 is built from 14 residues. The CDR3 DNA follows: TGTGCCAGCAGACCGGGACAGGGGGGAGATACGCAGTATTTT. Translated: CASRPGQGGDTQYF.

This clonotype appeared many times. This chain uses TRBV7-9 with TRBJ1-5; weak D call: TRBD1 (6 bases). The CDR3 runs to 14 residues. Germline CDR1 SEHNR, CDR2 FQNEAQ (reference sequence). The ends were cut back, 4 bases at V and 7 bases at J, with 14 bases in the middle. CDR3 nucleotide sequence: TGTGCCAGCAGCTCGGGGGGGCATTGGCAGCCCCAGCATTTT. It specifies CASSSGGHWQPQHF.

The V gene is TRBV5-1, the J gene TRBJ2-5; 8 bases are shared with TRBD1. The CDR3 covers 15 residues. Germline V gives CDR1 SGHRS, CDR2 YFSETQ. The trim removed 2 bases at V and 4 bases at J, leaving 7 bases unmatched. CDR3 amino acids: CASSLDGQGIETQYF. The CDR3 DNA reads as TGCGCCAGCAGCTTAGATGGACAGGGAATAGAGACCCAGTACTTC.

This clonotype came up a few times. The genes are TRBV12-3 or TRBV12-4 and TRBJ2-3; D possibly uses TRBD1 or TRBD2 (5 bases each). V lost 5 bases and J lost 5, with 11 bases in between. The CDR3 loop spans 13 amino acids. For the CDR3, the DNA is TGTGCCAGCAGTGAGAGGGGCCAAGATACGCAGTATTTT. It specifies CASSERGQDTQYF.

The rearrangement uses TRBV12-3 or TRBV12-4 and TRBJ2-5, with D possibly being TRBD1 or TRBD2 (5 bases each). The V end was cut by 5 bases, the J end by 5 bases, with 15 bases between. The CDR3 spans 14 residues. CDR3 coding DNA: TGTGCCAGCAGTAGCCGGGGCCTAAGGGAGACCCAGTACTTC. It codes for CASSSRGLRETQYF.

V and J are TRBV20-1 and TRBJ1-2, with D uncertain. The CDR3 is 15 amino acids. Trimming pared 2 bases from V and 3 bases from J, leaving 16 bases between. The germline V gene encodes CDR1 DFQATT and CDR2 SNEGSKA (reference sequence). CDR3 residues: CSARPQLLGDYGYTF. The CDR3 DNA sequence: TGCAGTGCTAGACCACAGCTGCTCGGTGACTATGGCTACACCTTC.

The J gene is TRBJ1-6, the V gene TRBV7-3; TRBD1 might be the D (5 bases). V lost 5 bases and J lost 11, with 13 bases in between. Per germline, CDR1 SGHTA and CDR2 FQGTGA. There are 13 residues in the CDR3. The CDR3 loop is CASSRDLRAPLHF. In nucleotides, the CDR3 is TGTGCCAGCAGCAGGGACCTTAGGGCACCCCTCCACTTT.

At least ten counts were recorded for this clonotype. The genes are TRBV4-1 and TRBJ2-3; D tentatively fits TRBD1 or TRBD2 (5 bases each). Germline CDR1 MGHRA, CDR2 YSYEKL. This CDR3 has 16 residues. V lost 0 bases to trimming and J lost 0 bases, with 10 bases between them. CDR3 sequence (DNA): TGCGCCAGCAGCCAAGAGCAGGGACCAAGCACAGATACGCAGTATTTT. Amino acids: CASSQEQGPSTDTQYF.

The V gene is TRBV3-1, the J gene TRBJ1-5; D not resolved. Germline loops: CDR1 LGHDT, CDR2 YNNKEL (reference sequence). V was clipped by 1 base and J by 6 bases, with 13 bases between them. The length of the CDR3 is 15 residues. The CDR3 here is CASSQGRGRGQPQHF. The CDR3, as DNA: TGTGCCAGCAGCCAAGGCCGAGGCCGGGGTCAGCCCCAGCATTTT.

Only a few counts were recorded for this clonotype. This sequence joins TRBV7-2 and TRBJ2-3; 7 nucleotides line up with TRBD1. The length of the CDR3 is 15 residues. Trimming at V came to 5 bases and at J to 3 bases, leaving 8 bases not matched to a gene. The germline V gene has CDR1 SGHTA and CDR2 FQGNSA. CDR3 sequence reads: CASSPSYRGTDTQYF. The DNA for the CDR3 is TGTGCCAGCAGCCCCAGTTACAGGGGAACAGATACGCAGTATTTT.

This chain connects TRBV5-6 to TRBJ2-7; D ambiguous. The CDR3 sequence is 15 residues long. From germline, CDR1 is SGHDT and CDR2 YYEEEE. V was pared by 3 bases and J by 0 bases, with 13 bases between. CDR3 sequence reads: CASSSRDFGSYEQYV. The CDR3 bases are TGTGCCAGCAGCTCTAGGGATTTCGGCTCCTACGAGCAGTACGTC.

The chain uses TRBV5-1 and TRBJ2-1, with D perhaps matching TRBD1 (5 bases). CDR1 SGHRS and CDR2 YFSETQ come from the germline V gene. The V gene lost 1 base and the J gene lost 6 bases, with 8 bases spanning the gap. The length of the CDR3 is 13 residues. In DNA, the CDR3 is TGCGCCAGCAGCTTGCGACAGCCCAATGAGCAGTTCTTC. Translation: CASSLRQPNEQFF.

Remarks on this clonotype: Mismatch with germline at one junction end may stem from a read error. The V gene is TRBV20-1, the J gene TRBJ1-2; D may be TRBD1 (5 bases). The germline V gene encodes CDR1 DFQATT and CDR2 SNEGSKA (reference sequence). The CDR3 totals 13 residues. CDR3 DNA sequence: TGCAGTGCCGGAGATCCGAGGGGCTATCGCTACACCTTC. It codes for CSAGDPRGYRYTF.

The CDR3 DNA reads as TGTGCCAGTAGTGAGCAGGGCTTCGGTGGCTACACCTTC. Amino acid sequence: CASSEQGFGGYTF. The chain carries TRBV19 and TRBJ1-2; a possible D gene is TRBD1 (5 bases). The V end lost 5 bases, the J end lost 7 bases, and 14 bases lay between the germline ends. CDR1 and CDR2 (germline): LNHDA, SQIVND (reference sequence). There are 13 residues in the CDR3.

CDR3 region: CASSLSGDYLYEQYF. The CDR3 DNA reads as TGTGCCAGCAGCCTATCCGGGGACTACCTTTACGAGCAGTACTTC. The gene calls are TRBV5-5 and TRBJ2-7; TRBD2 agrees at 7 bases. CDR3 size: 15 residues. Germline lookup yields CDR1 SGHKS and CDR2 YYEKEE (reference sequence). J lost 4 bases, V lost 4 bases, and 11 bases had no gene match.

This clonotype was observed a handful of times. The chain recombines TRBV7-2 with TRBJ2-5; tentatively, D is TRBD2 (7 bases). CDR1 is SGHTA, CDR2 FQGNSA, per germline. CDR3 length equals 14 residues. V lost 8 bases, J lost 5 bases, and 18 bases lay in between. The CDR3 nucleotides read TGTGCCAGCCTCCGGGGGGCTAGCAGTGAGACCCAGTACTTC. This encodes CASLRGASSETQYF. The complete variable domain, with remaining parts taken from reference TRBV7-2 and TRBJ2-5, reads GAGVSQSPSNKVTEKGKDVELRCDPISGHTALYWYRQSLGQGLEFLIYFQGNSAPDKSGLPSDRFSAERTGGSVSTLTIQRTQQEDSAVYLCASLRGASSETQYFGPGTRLLVL.